This T cell receptor beta chain is drawn from a study of blood T cell repertoires in COVID-19. The overall study: Researchers got acute and convalescent COVID-19 samples from the United States, Italy and Spain. In each case, the material was cDNA or gDNA derived from T cells, B-cell-depleted T cells, or PBMCs.

This clone has more than one count but fewer than ten. As processed by the authors: Estimates of nucleated cell counts were drawn from the amplification of reference gene primers. Here immunoSEQ multiplex PCR was the method, and the copy in TCRdb shows in-frame clones only, minus some. V and J calls and clone size are those listed in that table; D and trimming were worked out from the DNA. The profile shows approximately 150,000 clones, around 84% of them singletons. The length of the CDR3 is 13 residues. The ends were cut back, 7 bases at V and 4 bases at J, with 13 bases in the middle. The TCR comes from a woman between 50 and 59 years old in a cohort sampled during active or convalescent COVID-19. Sequencing was done on a sample of peripheral blood. The chain uses TRBV12-3 or TRBV12-4 and TRBJ1-2; D gene uncertain. CDR3 nucleotide sequence: TGTGCCAGCACCTACCGGGTGATCTATGGCTACACCTTC. Protein product: CASTYRVIYGYTF.